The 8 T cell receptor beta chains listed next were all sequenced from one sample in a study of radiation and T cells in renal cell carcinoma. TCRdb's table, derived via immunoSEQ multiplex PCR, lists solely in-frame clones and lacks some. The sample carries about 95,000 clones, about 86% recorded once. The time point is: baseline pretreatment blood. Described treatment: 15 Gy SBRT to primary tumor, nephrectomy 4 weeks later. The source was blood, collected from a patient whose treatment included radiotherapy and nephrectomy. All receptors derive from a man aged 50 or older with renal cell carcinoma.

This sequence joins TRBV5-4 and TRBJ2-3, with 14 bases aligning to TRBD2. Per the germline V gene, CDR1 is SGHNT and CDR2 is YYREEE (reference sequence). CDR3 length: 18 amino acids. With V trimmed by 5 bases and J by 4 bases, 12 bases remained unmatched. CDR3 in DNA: TGTGCCAGCAGACCCGGGACTAGCGGGAGTTCTCTGTCAGATACGCAGTATTTT. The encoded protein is CASRPGTSGSSLSDTQYF.

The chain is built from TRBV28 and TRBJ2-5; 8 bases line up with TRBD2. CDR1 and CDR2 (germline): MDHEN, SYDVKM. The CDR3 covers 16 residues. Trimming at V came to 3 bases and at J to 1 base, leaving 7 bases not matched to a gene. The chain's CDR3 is CASSLPKLAAQETQYF. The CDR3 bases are TGTGCCAGCAGTTTGCCCAAACTAGCGGCCCAAGAGACCCAGTACTTC.

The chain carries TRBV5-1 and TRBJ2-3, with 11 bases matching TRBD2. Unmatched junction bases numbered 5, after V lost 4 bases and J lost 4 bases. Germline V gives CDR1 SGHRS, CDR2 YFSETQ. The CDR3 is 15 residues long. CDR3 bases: TGCGCCAGCAGCCTGACTAGCGGGAATTCAGATACGCAGTATTTT. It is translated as CASSLTSGNSDTQYF.

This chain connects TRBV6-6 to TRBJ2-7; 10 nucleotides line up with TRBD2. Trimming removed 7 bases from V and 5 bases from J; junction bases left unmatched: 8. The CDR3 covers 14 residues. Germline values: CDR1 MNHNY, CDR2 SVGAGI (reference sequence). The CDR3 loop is CASTPMLAGDEQYF. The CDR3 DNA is TGTGCCAGCACCCCGATGCTAGCGGGAGACGAGCAGTACTTC.

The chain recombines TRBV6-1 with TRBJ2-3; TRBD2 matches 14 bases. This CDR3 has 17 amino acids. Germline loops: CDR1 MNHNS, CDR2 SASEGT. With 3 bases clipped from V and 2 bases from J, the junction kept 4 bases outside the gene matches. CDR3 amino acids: CASSDRTSGGYTDTQYF. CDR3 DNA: TGTGCCAGCAGTGATCGGACTAGCGGGGGGTACACAGATACGCAGTATTTT.

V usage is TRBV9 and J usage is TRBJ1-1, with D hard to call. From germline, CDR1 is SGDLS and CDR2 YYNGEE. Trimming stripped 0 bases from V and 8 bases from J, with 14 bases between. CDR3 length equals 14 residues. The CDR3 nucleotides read TGTGCCAGCAGCGTAGTGGCAGGCTCCATCGAAGCTTTCTTT. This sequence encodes CASSVVAGSIEAFF.

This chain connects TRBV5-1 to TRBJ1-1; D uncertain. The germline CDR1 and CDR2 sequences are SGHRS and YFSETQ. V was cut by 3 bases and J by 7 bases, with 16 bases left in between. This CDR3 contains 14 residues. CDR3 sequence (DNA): TGCGCCAGCAGCTCTGGTTTGGATGCGGGTGAAGCTTTCTTT. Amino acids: CASSSGLDAGEAFF.

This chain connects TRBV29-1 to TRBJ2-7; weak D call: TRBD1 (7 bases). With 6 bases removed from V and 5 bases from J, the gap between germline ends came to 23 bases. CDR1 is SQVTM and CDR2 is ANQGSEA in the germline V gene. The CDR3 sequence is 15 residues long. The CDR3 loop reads CSVQGGRGRGNEQYF. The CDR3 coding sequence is TGCAGCGTGCAGGGGGGACGAGGGAGAGGCAACGAGCAGTACTTC.